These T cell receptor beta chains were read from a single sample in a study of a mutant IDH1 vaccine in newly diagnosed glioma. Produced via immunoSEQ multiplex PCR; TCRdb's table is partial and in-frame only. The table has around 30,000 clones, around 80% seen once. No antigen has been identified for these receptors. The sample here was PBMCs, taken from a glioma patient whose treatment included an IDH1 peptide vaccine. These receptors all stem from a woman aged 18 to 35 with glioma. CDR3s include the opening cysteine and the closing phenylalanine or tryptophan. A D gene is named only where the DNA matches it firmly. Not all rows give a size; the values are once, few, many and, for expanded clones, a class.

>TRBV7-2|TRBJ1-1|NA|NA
TGTGCCAGCAGCACAGGATTGAACACTGAAGCTTTCTTT
CASSTGLNTEAFF
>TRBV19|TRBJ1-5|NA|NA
TGTGCCTCCCAAGGTCCAGTCGGGCGGCAGCCCCAGCATTTT
CASQGPVGRQPQHF
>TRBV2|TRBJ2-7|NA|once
TGTGCCAGCAGTGAAGGGGCGGGGCTGAGCTCCTACGAGCAGTACTTC
CASSEGAGLSSYEQYF
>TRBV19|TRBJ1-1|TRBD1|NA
TGTGCCAGTAGTATCCACAGGGGAAGCACTGAAGCTTTCTTT
CASSIHRGSTEAFF
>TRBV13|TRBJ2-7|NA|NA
TGTGCCAGCAGCTTAGCAGGTGCCGGGGAAGGGGATTACGAGCAGTACTTC
CASSLAGAGEGDYEQYF
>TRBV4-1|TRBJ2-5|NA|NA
TGCGCCAGCAGCCGGGGGAGCCAAGAGACCCAGTACTTC
CASSRGSQETQYF
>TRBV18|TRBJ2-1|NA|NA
TGTGCCAGCTCACAGGGATTAGAAGGCAATGAGCAGTTCTTC
CASSQGLEGNEQFF
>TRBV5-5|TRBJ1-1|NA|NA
TGTGCCAGCAGCTTGTATGAGGGTGGCACTGAAGCTTTCTTT
CASSLYEGGTEAFF
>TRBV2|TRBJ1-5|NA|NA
TGTGCCAGCAGTGAAATCGGGGGCGGTCAGCCCCAGCATTTT
CASSEIGGGQPQHF
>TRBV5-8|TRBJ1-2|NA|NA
TGTGCCAGCCGGAGCGGCTACACCTTC
CASRSGYTF
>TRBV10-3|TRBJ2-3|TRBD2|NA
TGTGCCATCAGTGAGTCCAAAATGGCTAGCGGGGAGGACGGTTTGGTCACAGATACGCAGTATTTT
CAISESKMASGEDGLVTDTQYF
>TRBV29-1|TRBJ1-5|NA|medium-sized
TGCAGCGTTGCGAGTACCAGTCCGGATCAGCCCCAGCATTTT
CSVASTSPDQPQHF
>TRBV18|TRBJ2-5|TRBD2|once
TGTGCCAGCTCACCACCCCTAGCGGAGGGGTACCAAGAGACCCAGTACTTC
CASSPPLAEGYQETQYF